This TCR beta chain was found in a study of blood T cell repertoires in COVID-19. Enrollees, about 18 to 89 years old, lived in approximately 25 US areas. The authors' processing: Amplification of reference gene primers was used by the study to estimate nucleated cell counts. This table comes from immunoSEQ multiplex PCR, and its TCRdb copy is limited to in-frame clones, with some not included. For V, J and clone size, that table is used; D and trimming come from the DNA. This sample has hundreds of thousands of clones; around 90% occur once, and the top ten carry 1%. The germline V gene has CDR1 PRHDT and CDR2 FYEKMQ (reference sequence). V lost 5 bases and J 5 bases, leaving 12 bases between the germline ends. The CDR3 length is 13 residues.

J is TRBJ2-5 and V is TRBV13; a weak D match, TRBD2 (6 bases). Sequenced material: PBMCs or T cells enriched from blood (not recorded which). The clonotype was recovered from a woman aged 25 to 39 who had recovered from COVID-19. The CDR3 loop is CASSHIAEETQYF. The DNA for the CDR3 is TGTGCCAGCAGCCATATAGCGGAGGAGACCCAGTACTTC. The variable domain in full, with the rest retrieved from reference TRBV13 and TRBJ2-5, is AAGVIQSPRHLIKEKRETATLKCYPIPRHDTVYWYQQGPGQDPQFLISFYEKMQSDKGSIPDRFSAQQFSDYHSELNMSSLELGDSALYFCASSHIAEETQYFGPGTRLLVL.